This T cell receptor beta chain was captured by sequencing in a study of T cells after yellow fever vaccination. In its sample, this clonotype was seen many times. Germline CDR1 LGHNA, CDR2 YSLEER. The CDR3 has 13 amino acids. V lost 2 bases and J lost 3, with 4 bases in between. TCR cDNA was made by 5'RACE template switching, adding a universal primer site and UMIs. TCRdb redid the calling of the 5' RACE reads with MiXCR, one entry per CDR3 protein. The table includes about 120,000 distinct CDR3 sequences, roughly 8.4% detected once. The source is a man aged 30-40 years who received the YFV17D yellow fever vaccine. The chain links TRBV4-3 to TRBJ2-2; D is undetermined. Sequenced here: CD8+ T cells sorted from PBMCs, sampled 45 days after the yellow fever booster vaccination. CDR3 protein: CASSQPYTGELFF. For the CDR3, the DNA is TGCGCCAGCAGCCAACCCTACACCGGGGAGCTGTTTTTT.